The present entry profiles one TCR beta chain with its context. The entry originates in a study of T cells after yellow fever vaccination. TCRdb recomputed calls from the 5' RACE reads with MiXCR, one row per CDR3 protein. Among a few hundred thousand distinct CDR3 sequences listed, 6.9% were seen once. Sequenced material: CD4+ T cells sorted from PBMCs, taken 15 days after the yellow fever booster vaccination. This sequence was found in a man aged 30 to 45 who received the YFV17D yellow fever vaccine.

The CDR3, as DNA: TGTGCCACCAGCAGAGCCGGGACTAGATCCACCGGGGAGCTGTTTTTT. It is translated as CATSRAGTRSTGELFF. The chain uses TRBV15 and TRBJ2-2; 8 bases fit TRBD2. Germline V gene lookup returns CDR1 LNHNV and CDR2 YYDKDF (reference sequence). J was trimmed by 4 bases and V by 1 base; bases with no gene match: 5. The length of the CDR3 is 16 residues.